What follows describes a single T cell receptor (beta chain). Antigen specificity is unknown. The authors isolated at least 6 million PBMCs per sample. This record comes from a study of blood T cells in healthy people across ages. Regarding the study as a whole: Correlation between TCR beta diversity and naive T cell percentage was strong. Expanded clonotype shifts may have been confounded, as the donors had an unknown CMV status.

The authors ran a second PCR of about 6 to 12 cycles using a sample-barcoded 5' primer and a J-beta primer mix. Each sample yielded at least 2.5 million CDR3-containing paired-end reads. TCRdb passed the 5' RACE reads through MiXCR, listing each CDR3 protein once. The repertoire holds 1.5 million to 2 million distinct CDR3 sequences, with less than 50% as singletons. This sequence originates from a woman in her thirties or forties in good health. Material: blood.

CDR3 coding DNA: TGTGCCAGCAGCATCAGACTAGCGGGGGGTATCTACAATGAGCAGTTCTTC. Its protein is CASSIRLAGGIYNEQFF. The chain uses TRBV7-2 and TRBJ2-1; 13 nucleotides align to TRBD2. This CDR3 comprises 17 residues. V lost 5 bases, J lost 3 bases, and 7 bases stayed unmatched. Germline assignment: CDR1 SGHTA and CDR2 FQGNSA. The variable domain in full, completed from reference TRBV7-2 and TRBJ2-1, reads GAGVSQSPSNKVTEKGKDVELRCDPISGHTALYWYRQSLGQGLEFLIYFQGNSAPDKSGLPSDRFSAERTGGSVSTLTIQRTQQEDSAVYLCASSIRLAGGIYNEQFFGPGTRLTVL.